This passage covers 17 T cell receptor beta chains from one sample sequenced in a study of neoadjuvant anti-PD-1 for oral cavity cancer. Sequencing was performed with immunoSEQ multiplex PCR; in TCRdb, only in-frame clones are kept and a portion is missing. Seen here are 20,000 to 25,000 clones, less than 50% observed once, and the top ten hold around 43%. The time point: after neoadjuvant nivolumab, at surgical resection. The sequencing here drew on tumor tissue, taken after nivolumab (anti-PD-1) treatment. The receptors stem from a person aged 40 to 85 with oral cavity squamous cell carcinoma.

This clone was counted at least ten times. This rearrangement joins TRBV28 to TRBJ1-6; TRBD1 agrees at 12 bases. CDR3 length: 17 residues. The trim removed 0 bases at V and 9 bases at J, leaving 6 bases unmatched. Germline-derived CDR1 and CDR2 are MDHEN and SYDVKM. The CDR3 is CASSLWGDRGLGSPLHF. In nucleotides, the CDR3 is TGTGCCAGCAGTTTATGGGGGGACAGGGGGCTTGGTTCACCCCTCCACTTT.

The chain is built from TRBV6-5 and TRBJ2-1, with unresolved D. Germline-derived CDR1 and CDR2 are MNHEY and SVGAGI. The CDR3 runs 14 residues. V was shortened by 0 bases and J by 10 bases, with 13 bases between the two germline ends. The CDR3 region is CASSYSDTGLEQFF. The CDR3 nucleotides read TGTGCCAGCAGTTACTCGGATACCGGCTTAGAGCAGTTCTTC.

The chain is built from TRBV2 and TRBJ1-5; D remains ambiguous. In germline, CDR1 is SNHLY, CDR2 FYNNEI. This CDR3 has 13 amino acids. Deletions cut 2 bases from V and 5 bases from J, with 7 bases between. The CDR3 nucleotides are TGTGCCAGCAGTGAATGGGCGGATCAGCCCCAGCATTTT. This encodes CASSEWADQPQHF. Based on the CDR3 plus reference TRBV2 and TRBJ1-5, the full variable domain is EPEVTQTPSHQVTQMGQEVILRCVPISNHLYFYWYRQILGQKVEFLVSFYNNEISEKSEIFDDQFSVERPDGSNFTLKIRSTKLEDSAMYFCASSEWADQPQHFGDGTRLSIL.

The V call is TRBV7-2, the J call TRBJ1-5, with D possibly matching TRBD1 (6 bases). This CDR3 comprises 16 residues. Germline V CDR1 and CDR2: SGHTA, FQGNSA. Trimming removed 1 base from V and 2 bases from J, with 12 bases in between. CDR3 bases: TGTGCCAGCAGCTTAGGAGGGGGAGTAGGCAATCAGCCCCAGCATTTT. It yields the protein CASSLGGGVGNQPQHF.

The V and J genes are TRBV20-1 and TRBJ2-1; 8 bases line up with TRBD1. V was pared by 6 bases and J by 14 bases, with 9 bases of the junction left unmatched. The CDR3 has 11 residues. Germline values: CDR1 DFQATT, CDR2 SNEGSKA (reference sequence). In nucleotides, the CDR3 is TGCAGTGCGAGACAGGGGCTCTGGGAGTTCTTC. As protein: CSARQGLWEFF.

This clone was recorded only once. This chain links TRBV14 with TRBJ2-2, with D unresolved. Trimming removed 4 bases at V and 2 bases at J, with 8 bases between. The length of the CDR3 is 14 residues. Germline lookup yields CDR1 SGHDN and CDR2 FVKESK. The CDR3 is CASSRSRNTGELFF. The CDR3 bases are TGTGCCAGCAGCCGCAGCCGAAACACCGGGGAGCTGTTTTTT. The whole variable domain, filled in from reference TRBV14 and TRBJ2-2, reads EAGVTQFPSHSVIEKGQTVTLRCDPISGHDNLYWYRRVMGKEIKFLLHFVKESKQDESGMPNNRFLAERTGGTYSTLKVQPAELEDSGVYFCASSRSRNTGELFFGEGSRLTVL.

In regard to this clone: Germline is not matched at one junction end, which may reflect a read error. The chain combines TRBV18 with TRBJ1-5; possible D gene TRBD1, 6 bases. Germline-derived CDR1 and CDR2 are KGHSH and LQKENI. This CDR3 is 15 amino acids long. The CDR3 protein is CASSPQGNSNQPQHF. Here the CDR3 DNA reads TGTGCCAGCTCTCCACAGGGCAATAGCAATCAGCCCCAGCATTTT.

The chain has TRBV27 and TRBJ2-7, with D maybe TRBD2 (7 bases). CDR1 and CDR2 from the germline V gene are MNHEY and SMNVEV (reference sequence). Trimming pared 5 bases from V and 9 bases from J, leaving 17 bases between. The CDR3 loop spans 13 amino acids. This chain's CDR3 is CASSPMTGGGQYF. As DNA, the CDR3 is TGTGCCAGCAGTCCTATGACAGGCGGGGGGCAGTACTTC.

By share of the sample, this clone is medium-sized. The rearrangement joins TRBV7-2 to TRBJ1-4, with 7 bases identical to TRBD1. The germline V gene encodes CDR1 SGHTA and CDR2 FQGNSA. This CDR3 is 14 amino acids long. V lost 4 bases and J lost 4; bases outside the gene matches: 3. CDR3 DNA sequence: TGTGCCAGCAGCTGGTACAGGGGTAATGAAAAACTGTTTTTT. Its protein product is CASSWYRGNEKLFF.

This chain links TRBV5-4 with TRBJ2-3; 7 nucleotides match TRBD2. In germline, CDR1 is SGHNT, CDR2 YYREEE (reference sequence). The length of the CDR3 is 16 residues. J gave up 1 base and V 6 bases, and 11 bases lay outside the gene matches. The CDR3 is CASTRGGGGGTDTQYF. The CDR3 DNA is TGTGCCAGCACCCGGGGAGGTGGGGGGGGCACAGATACGCAGTATTTT.

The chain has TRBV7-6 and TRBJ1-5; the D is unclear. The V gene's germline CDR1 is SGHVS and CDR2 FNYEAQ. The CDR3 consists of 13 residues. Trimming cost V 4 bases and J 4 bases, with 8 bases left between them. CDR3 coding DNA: TGTGCCAGCAGCTCTTCAGAAAATCAGCCCCAGCATTTT. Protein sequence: CASSSSENQPQHF.

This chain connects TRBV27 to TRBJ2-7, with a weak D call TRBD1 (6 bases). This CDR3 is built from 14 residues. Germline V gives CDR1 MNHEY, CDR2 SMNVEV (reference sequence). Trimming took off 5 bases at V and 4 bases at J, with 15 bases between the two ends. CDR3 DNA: TGTGCCAGCAGTCCTACAGGGTCTGGGTACGAGCAGTACTTC. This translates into CASSPTGSGYEQYF.

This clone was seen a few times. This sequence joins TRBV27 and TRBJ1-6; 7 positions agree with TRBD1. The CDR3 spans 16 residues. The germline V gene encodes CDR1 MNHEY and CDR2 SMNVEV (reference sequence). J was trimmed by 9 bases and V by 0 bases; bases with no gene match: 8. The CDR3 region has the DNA TGTGCCAGCAGTTTATCAGGGGGCGTTTCTCCTTCACCCCTCCACTTT. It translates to CASSLSGGVSPSPLHF.

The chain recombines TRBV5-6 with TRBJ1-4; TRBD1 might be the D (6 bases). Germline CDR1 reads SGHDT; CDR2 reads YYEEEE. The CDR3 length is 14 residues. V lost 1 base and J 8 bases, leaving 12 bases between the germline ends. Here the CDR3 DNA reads TGTGCCAGCAGCTTGAGAGGGGGACGCGAAAAACTGTTTTTT. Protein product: CASSLRGGREKLFF. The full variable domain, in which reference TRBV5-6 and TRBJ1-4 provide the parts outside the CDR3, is DAGVTQSPTHLIKTRGQQVTLRCSPKSGHDTVSWYQQALGQGPQFIFQYYEEEERQRGNFPDRFSGHQFPNYSSELNVNALLLGDSALYLCASSLRGGREKLFFGSGTQLSVL.

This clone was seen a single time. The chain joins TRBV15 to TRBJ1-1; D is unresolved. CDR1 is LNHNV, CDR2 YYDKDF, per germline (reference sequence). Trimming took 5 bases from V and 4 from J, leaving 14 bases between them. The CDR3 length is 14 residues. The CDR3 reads CATSPPGLVTEAFF. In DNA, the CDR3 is TGTGCCACCAGCCCACCGGGTCTAGTCACTGAAGCTTTCTTT.

Here the CDR3 reads CASSKSWDIGYGYTF. Here the CDR3 DNA reads TGTGCCAGCAGCAAAAGCTGGGACATTGGATATGGCTACACCTTC. The V and J genes are TRBV9 and TRBJ1-2, with D possibly TRBD1 on 6 matching bases. The germline CDR1 and CDR2 sequences are SGDLS and YYNGEE. Trimming took off 4 bases at V and 5 bases at J, with 18 bases between the two ends. The CDR3 has 15 amino acids.

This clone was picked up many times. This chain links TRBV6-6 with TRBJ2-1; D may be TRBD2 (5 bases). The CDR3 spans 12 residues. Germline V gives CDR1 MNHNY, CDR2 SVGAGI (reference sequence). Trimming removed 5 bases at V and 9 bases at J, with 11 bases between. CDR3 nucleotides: TGTGCCAGCAGTCCTACGGCGGGTGAGCAGTTCTTC. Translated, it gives CASSPTAGEQFF.